Detailed here is one T cell receptor (beta chain). Together with a sample-barcoded 5' primer, a J-beta primer mix was included in a second PCR lasting about 7 to 12 cycles. Each cDNA molecule carried a tag from a template-switch adaptor that contained 12 random nucleotides. A single record per CDR3 protein comes from TCRdb applying MiXCR to the 5' RACE reads. The data hold roughly 860,000 distinct CDR3 sequences, with 62% observed a single time. J lost 0 bases, V lost 5 bases, and 5 bases had no gene match. Germline V lookup: CDR1 SGHTA, CDR2 FQGNSA. The CDR3 has 15 residues. Individuals who donated were healthy Caucasians from Russia aged roughly 6 to 100. The data were taken from a study of blood T cells in healthy people across ages.

The rearrangement uses TRBV7-2 and TRBJ2-7; 9 positions agree with TRBD1. The sequencing input was blood. The sequence came from a young man in good health. The CDR3, as DNA: TGTGCCAGCAGCAAACAGGGGGCCAACTCCTACGAGCAGTACTTC. This encodes CASSKQGANSYEQYF.